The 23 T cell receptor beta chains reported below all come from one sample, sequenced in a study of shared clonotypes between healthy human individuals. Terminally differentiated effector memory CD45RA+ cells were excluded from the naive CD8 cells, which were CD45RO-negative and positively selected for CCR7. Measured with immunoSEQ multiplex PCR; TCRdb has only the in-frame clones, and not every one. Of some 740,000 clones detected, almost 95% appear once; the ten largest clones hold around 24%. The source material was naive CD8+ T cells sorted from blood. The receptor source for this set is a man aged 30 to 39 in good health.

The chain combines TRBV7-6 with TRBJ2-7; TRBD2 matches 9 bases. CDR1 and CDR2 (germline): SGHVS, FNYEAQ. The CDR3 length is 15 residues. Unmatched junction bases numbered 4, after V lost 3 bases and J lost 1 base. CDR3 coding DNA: TGTGCCAGCAGCTTCGAAGCGGGAGGATCCTACGAGCAGTACTTC. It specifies CASSFEAGGSYEQYF.

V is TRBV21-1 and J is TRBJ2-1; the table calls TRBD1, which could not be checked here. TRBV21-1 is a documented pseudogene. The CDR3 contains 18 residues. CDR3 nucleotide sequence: TGTGCCAGCAGCCTTAAGCAACAGGGTCCCCCGCGTAGGGGTGAGCAGTTCTTC. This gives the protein CASSLKQQGPPRRGEQFF.

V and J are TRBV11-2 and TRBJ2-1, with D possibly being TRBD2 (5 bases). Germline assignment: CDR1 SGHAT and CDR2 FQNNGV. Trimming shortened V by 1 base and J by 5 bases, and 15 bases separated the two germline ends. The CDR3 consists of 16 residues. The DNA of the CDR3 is TGTGCCAGCAGCTTAGGAGGGAGAGACCCGGACAATGAGCAGTTCTTC. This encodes CASSLGGRDPDNEQFF.

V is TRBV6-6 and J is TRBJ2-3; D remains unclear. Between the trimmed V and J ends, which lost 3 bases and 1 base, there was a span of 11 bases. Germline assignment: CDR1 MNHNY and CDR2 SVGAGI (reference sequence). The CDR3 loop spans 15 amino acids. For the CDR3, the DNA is TGTGCCAGCAGTTATTCAGGAAAACGCACAGATACGCAGTATTTT. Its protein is CASSYSGKRTDTQYF.

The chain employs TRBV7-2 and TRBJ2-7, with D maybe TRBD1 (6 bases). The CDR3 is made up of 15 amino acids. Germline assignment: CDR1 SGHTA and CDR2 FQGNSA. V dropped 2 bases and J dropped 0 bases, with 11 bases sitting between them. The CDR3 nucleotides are TGTGCCAGCAGCTTACAGACAGGTAGCTCCTACGAGCAGTACTTC. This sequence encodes CASSLQTGSSYEQYF. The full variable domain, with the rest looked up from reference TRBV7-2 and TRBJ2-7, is GAGVSQSPSNKVTEKGKDVELRCDPISGHTALYWYRQSLGQGLEFLIYFQGNSAPDKSGLPSDRFSAERTGGSVSTLTIQRTQQEDSAVYLCASSLQTGSSYEQYFGPGTRLTVT.

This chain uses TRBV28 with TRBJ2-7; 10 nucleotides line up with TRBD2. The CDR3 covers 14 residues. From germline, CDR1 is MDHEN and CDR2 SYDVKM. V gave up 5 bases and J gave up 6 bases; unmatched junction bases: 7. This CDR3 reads CASSTLAGAGEQYF. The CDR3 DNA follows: TGTGCCAGCAGTACTCTAGCGGGAGCGGGCGAGCAGTACTTC. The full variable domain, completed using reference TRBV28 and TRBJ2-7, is DVKVTQSSRYLVKRTGEKVFLECVQDMDHENMFWYRQDPGLGLRLIYFSYDVKMKEKGDIPEGYSVSREKKERFSLILESASTNQTSMYLCASSTLAGAGEQYFGPGTRLTVT.

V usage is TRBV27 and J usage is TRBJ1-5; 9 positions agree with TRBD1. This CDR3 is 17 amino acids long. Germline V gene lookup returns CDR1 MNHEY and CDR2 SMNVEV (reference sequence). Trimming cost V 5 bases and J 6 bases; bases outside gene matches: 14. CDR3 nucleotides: TGTGCCAGCAGTCCCACCCTCACAGGGGGCTCTGGTCAGCCCCAGCATTTT. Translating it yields CASSPTLTGGSGQPQHF.

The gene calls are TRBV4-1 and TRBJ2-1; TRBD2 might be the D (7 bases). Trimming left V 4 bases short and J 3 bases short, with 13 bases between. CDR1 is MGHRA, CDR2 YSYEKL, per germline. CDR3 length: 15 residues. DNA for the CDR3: TGCGCCAGCAGCCCCCAAGGGGGGGACTACAATGAGCAGTTCTTC. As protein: CASSPQGGDYNEQFF.

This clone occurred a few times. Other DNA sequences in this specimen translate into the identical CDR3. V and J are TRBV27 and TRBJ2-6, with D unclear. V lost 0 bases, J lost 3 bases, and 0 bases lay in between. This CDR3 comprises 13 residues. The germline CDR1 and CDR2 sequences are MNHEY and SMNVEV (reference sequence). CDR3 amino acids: CASSLSGANVLTF. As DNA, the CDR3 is TGTGCCAGCAGTTTATCTGGGGCCAACGTCCTGACTTTC. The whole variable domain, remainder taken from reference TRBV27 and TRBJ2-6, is EAQVTQNPRYLITVTGKKLTVTCSQNMNHEYMSWYRQDPGLGLRQIYYSMNVEVTDKGDVPEGYKVSRKEKRNFPLILESPSPNQTSLYFCASSLSGANVLTFGAGSRLTVL.

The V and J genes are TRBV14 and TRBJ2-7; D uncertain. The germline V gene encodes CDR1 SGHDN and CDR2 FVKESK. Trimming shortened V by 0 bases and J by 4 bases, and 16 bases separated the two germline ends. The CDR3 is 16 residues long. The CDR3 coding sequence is TGTGCCAGCAGCCAAGAACGGGTCGCACGGCGGTACGAGCAGTACTTC. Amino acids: CASSQERVARRYEQYF.

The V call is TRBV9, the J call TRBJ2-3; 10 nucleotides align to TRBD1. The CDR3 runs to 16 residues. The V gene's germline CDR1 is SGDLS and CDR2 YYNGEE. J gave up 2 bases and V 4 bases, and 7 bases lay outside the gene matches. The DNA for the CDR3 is TGTGCCAGCAGCCCGTCCGGGACAGGGGCCACAGATACGCAGTATTTT. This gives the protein CASSPSGTGATDTQYF. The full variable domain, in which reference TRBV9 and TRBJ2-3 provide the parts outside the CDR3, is DSGVTQTPKHLITATGQRVTLRCSPRSGDLSVYWYQQSLDQGLQFLIQYYNGEERAKGNILERFSAQQFPDLHSELNLSSLELGDSALYFCASSPSGTGATDTQYFGPGTRLTVL.

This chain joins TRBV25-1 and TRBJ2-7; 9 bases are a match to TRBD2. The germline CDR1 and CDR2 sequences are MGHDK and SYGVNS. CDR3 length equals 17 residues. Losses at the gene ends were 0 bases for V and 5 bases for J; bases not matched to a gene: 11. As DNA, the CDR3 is TGTGCCAGCAGTGAATATATTCGAAATAGCGGGAGAAACGAGCAGTACTTC. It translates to CASSEYIRNSGRNEQYF.

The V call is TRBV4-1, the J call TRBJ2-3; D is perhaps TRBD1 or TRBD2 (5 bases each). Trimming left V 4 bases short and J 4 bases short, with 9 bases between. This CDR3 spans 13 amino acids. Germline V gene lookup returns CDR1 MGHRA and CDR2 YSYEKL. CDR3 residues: CASSLGDADTQYF. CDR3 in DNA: TGCGCCAGCAGCCTTGGGGACGCAGATACGCAGTATTTT.

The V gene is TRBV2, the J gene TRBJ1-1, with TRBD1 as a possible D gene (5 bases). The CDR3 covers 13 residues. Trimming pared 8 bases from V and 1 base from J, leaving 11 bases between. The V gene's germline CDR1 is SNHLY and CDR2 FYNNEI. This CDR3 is CASQGLANTEAFF. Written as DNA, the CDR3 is TGTGCCAGCCAGGGACTTGCGAACACTGAAGCTTTCTTT.

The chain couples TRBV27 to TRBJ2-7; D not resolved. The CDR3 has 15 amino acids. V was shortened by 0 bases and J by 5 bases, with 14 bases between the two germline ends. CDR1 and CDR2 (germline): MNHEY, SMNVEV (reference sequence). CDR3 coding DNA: TGTGCCAGCAGTTTATCGAGTAGGCCGTGGGACGAGCAGTACTTC. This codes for CASSLSSRPWDEQYF.

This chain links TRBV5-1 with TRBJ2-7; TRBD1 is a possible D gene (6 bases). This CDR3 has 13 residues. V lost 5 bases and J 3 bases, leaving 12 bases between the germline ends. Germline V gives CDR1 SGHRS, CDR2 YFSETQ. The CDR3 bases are TGCGCCAGCAGTGGGGACACGTACTACGAGCAGTACTTC. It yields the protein CASSGDTYYEQYF.

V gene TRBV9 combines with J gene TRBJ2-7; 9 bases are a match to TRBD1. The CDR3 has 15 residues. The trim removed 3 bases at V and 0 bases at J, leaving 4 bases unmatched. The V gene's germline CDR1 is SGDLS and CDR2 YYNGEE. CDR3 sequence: CASSGDRGASYEQYF. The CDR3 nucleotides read TGTGCCAGCAGCGGCGACAGGGGGGCCTCCTACGAGCAGTACTTC. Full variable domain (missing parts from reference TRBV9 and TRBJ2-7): DSGVTQTPKHLITATGQRVTLRCSPRSGDLSVYWYQQSLDQGLQFLIQYYNGEERAKGNILERFSAQQFPDLHSELNLSSLELGDSALYFCASSGDRGASYEQYFGPGTRLTVT.

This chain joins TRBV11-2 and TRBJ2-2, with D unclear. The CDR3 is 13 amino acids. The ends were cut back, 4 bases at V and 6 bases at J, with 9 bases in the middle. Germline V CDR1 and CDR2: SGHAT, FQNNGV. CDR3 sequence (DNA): TGTGCCAGCAGCTCAGATTTCGCCGGGGAGCTGTTTTTT. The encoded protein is CASSSDFAGELFF. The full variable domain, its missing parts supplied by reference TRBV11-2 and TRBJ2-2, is EAGVAQSPRYKIIEKRQSVAFWCNPISGHATLYWYQQILGQGPKLLIQFQNNGVVDDSQLPKDRFSAERLKGVDSTLKIQPAKLEDSAVYLCASSSDFAGELFFGEGSRLTVL.

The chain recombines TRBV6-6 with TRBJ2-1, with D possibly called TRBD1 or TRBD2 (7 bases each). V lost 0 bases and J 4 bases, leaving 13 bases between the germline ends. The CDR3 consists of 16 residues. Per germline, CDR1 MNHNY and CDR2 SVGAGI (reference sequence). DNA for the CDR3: TGTGCCAGCAGTTACTCGTGGGAGGGGGCTTACAATGAGCAGTTCTTC. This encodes CASSYSWEGAYNEQFF.

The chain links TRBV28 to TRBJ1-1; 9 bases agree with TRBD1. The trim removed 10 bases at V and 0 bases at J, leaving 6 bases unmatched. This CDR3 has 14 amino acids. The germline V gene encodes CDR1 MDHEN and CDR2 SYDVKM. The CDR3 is CAIGRQGVNTEAFF. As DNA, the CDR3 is TGTGCCATCGGACGACAGGGGGTGAACACTGAAGCTTTCTTT.

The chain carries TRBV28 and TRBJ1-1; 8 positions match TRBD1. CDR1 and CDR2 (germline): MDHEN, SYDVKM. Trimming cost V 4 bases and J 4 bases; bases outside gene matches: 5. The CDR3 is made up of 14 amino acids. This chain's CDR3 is CASSSQGGLTEAFF. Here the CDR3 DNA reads TGTGCCAGCAGTTCACAGGGGGGGCTCACTGAAGCTTTCTTT.

CDR3 residues: CAWSVTYEQYF. DNA for the CDR3: TGTGCCTGGAGTGTTACCTACGAGCAGTACTTC. The chain combines TRBV30 with TRBJ2-7, with D unresolved. CDR1 and CDR2 (germline): GTSNPN, SVGIG (reference sequence). Trimming took 0 bases from V and 2 from J, leaving 2 bases between them. The CDR3 is 11 amino acids.

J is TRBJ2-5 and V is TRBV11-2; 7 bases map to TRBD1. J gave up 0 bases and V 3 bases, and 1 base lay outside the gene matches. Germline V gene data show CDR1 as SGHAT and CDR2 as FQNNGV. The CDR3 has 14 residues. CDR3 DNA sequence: TGTGCCAGCAGCTTGGGACAGCACCAAGAGACCCAGTACTTC. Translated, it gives CASSLGQHQETQYF.